Listed here are 2 T cell receptor beta chains from one sample, sequenced in a study of graft-versus-host responses after intestinal transplantation. Libraries were prepared by immunoSEQ multiplex PCR; TCRdb keeps only in-frame clonotypes and omits some of them. Of around 90,000 clones in the sample, over 90% were seen once. No antigen is known for these receptors. The sequences come from unstimulated CD4+ T cells sorted from spleen or lymph node cells, collected before transplant. The receptors here all came from a human donor who was the organ donor for an intestinal transplant.

The CDR3 DNA follows: TGTGCCTGCCCCCGCCAGGGGGGGATCTACGAGCAGTACTTC. Translation gives CACPRQGGIYEQYF. V is TRBV30 and J is TRBJ2-7; D is perhaps TRBD1 or TRBD2 (7 bases each). From germline, CDR1 is GTSNPN and CDR2 SVGIG (reference sequence). This CDR3 contains 14 residues. V was shortened by 6 bases and J by 3 bases, with 18 bases between the two germline ends.

V and J are TRBV6-6 and TRBJ2-2; D not certain. CDR1 is MNHNY and CDR2 is SVGAGI in the germline V gene (reference sequence). Deletions cut 2 bases from V and 8 bases from J, with 9 bases between. The CDR3 loop spans 13 amino acids. The CDR3 sequence is CASSYGVGGELFF. The CDR3 nucleotides read TGTGCCAGCAGTTACGGCGTCGGAGGGGAGCTGTTTTTT.